This TCR beta chain was recorded in a study of T cell changes during pregnancy in multiple sclerosis. The method was immunoSEQ multiplex PCR; TCRdb's version includes in-frame clones alone and lacks a portion of them. The table shows 55,000 to 75,000 clones, with around 91% occurring only once. The CDR3 runs to 17 residues. V trimming: 1 base; J trimming: 1 base; junction bases outside the gene matches: 8. In germline, CDR1 is SGHTA, CDR2 FQGTGA. The sequencing here drew on peripheral blood, taken in the third trimester of pregnancy. The chain employs TRBV7-3 and TRBJ2-3; 7 nucleotides match TRBD2. The receptor was derived from a female donor in good health, enrolled as a control in a pregnancy study. The chain's CDR3 is CASSLKEAGEGTDTQYF. CDR3 DNA: TGTGCCAGCAGCTTAAAGGAGGCGGGGGAAGGCACAGATACGCAGTATTTT.